The 5 T cell receptor beta chains in this list originate from one sample, sequenced in a study of shared clonotypes between healthy human individuals. The assay was immunoSEQ multiplex PCR, and TCRdb's table has in-frame clones only and misses some. Of 600,000 to 700,000 clones in the sample, around four fifths were seen once. Source material: memory CD4+ T cells sorted from blood. Stated subset: CD45RA-negative fraction. The source of these receptors is a woman younger than 45 in good health.

The chain joins TRBV11-2 to TRBJ2-6; D is possibly TRBD1 (6 bases). V was shortened by 3 bases and J by 0 bases, with 15 bases between the two germline ends. Germline V lookup: CDR1 SGHAT, CDR2 FQNNGV. CDR3 size: 18 residues. The CDR3 region is CASSLPPGVVSGANVLTF. As DNA, the CDR3 is TGTGCCAGCAGCTTGCCCCCAGGGGTCGTCTCTGGGGCCAACGTCCTGACTTTC. The variable domain in full, with the rest retrieved from reference TRBV11-2 and TRBJ2-6, is EAGVAQSPRYKIIEKRQSVAFWCNPISGHATLYWYQQILGQGPKLLIQFQNNGVVDDSQLPKDRFSAERLKGVDSTLKIQPAKLEDSAVYLCASSLPPGVVSGANVLTFGAGSRLTVL.

This clone was found a few times. V usage is TRBV29-1 and J usage is TRBJ2-5; D perhaps matches TRBD2 (6 bases). Deletions cut 7 bases from V and 4 bases from J, with 13 bases between. The CDR3 loop spans 12 amino acids. Per the germline V gene, CDR1 is SQVTM and CDR2 is ANQGSEA. The DNA for the CDR3 is TGCAGCGGGCGGGACGGAACAGAGACCCAGTACTTC. As protein: CSGRDGTETQYF.

This chain uses TRBV12-5 with TRBJ1-6, with 7 bases identical to TRBD1. Germline V lookup: CDR1 LGHNT, CDR2 FRNRAP. Unmatched junction bases numbered 2, after V lost 5 bases and J lost 13 bases. The CDR3 totals 11 residues. CDR3 residues: CASGATGPLHF. The CDR3 DNA sequence: TGTGCTAGTGGTGCGACAGGGCCCCTCCACTTT.

This clone was counted only a few times. The chain has TRBV6-5 and TRBJ2-7; D not resolved. The V end lost 6 bases, the J end lost 5 bases, and 8 bases lay between the germline ends. The CDR3 spans 11 residues. Germline CDR1 is MNHEY and CDR2 is SVGAGI. CDR3 protein: CASRERDEQYF. CDR3 in DNA: TGTGCCAGCAGAGAACGGGACGAGCAGTACTTC.

The V gene is TRBV6-1, the J gene TRBJ2-1, with TRBD2 matching over 11 bases. Germline CDR1 and CDR2: MNHNS and SASEGT. Trimming removed 6 bases from V and 4 bases from J; junction bases left unmatched: 5. The CDR3 is 15 amino acids. The CDR3 DNA follows: TGTGCCAGCAGAGTAGCGGGAGGGCTTTACAATGAGCAGTTCTTC. It yields the protein CASRVAGGLYNEQFF.